These 23 T cell receptor beta chains came from one sample sequenced in a study of blood T cell repertoires in COVID-19. TCRdb's copy holds only in-frame clones and misses some; the assay was immunoSEQ multiplex PCR. The sample has 140,000 or so clones; 87% are singletons. Specimen: PBMCs or T cells enriched from blood (not recorded which). The receptor set was obtained from a man in his sixties who had recovered from COVID-19.

The V call is TRBV29-1, the J call TRBJ1-2, with unresolved D. There are 13 residues in the CDR3. Trimming stripped 3 bases from V and 5 bases from J, with 13 bases between. From germline, CDR1 is SQVTM and CDR2 ANQGSEA. CDR3 DNA sequence: TGCAGCGTTGATGCGGGGAGTGCATATGGCTACACCTTC. Amino acid sequence: CSVDAGSAYGYTF.

The chain links TRBV14 to TRBJ2-3; D remains unclear. CDR1 and CDR2 from the germline V gene are SGHDN and FVKESK. This CDR3 is built from 13 residues. Trimming took 5 bases from V and 5 from J, leaving 11 bases between them. CDR3 sequence: CASSKNAGDTQYF. DNA of the CDR3: TGTGCCAGCAGCAAGAATGCCGGAGATACGCAGTATTTT.

The V and J genes are TRBV11-2 and TRBJ2-7; 7 bases are shared with TRBD2. V lost 6 bases and J lost 7; bases outside the gene matches: 9. Per the germline V gene, CDR1 is SGHAT and CDR2 is FQNNGV. The CDR3 consists of 13 residues. The CDR3 loop reads CASSTSAQSEQYF. The CDR3 DNA sequence: TGTGCCAGCAGTACTAGCGCGCAAAGTGAGCAGTACTTC.

J is TRBJ2-7 and V is TRBV28, with 7 positions matching TRBD2. V lost 3 bases, J lost 0 bases, and 5 bases stayed unmatched. CDR1 and CDR2 (germline): MDHEN, SYDVKM. This CDR3 is built from 15 residues. CDR3 region: CASSLPGGYSYEQYF. CDR3 in DNA: TGTGCCAGCAGTTTGCCGGGAGGATACTCCTACGAGCAGTACTTC. Full variable domain (missing parts from reference TRBV28 and TRBJ2-7): DVKVTQSSRYLVKRTGEKVFLECVQDMDHENMFWYRQDPGLGLRLIYFSYDVKMKEKGDIPEGYSVSREKKERFSLILESASTNQTSMYLCASSLPGGYSYEQYFGPGTRLTVT.

The chain joins TRBV28 to TRBJ2-1; D gene unclear. V was clipped by 7 bases and J by 2 bases, with 12 bases between them. Germline V lookup: CDR1 MDHEN, CDR2 SYDVKM. This CDR3 has 14 amino acids. The CDR3 here is CASTESAPYNEQFF. The CDR3 DNA is TGTGCCAGCACAGAGTCAGCGCCCTACAATGAGCAGTTCTTC. The whole variable domain, filled in from reference TRBV28 and TRBJ2-1, reads DVKVTQSSRYLVKRTGEKVFLECVQDMDHENMFWYRQDPGLGLRLIYFSYDVKMKEKGDIPEGYSVSREKKERFSLILESASTNQTSMYLCASTESAPYNEQFFGPGTRLTVL.

This chain joins TRBV19 and TRBJ1-4; D perhaps matches TRBD1 (6 bases). This CDR3 spans 18 amino acids. Between the trimmed V and J ends, which lost 3 bases and 2 bases, there was a span of 19 bases. Per the germline V gene, CDR1 is LNHDA and CDR2 is SQIVND (reference sequence). The CDR3 sequence: CASSMRQDFPSTNEKLFF. The DNA of the CDR3 is TGTGCCAGTAGTATGAGACAGGACTTTCCGTCTACTAATGAAAAACTGTTTTTT.

The chain recombines TRBV5-1 with TRBJ2-6; the D gene is possibly TRBD1 (6 bases). This CDR3 is 15 amino acids long. Trimming shortened V by 2 bases and J by 2 bases, and 8 bases separated the two germline ends. CDR1 SGHRS and CDR2 YFSETQ come from the germline V gene. The CDR3 sequence: CASSLQGTGANVLTF. CDR3 DNA: TGCGCCAGCAGCTTACAGGGCACTGGGGCCAACGTCCTGACTTTC.

J is TRBJ2-7 and V is TRBV19; TRBD2 matches at 10 bases. The junction had 5 bases not matched to a gene; V was cut back by 5 bases and J by 7 bases. The length of the CDR3 is 13 residues. Per germline, CDR1 LNHDA and CDR2 SQIVND (reference sequence). DNA of the CDR3: TGTGCCAGTAGTTTACGGACTAGCGGTGAGCAGTACTTC. Translating gives CASSLRTSGEQYF.

The rearrangement uses TRBV19 and TRBJ1-6; a possible D gene is TRBD1 (6 bases). The V gene lost 9 bases and the J gene lost 10 bases, with 16 bases spanning the gap. CDR1 and CDR2 from the germline V gene are LNHDA and SQIVND (reference sequence). The CDR3 is 13 residues long. CDR3 coding DNA: TGTGCCAGCTCCGTCGACACAGGGTCACCCCTCCACTTT. It specifies CASSVDTGSPLHF.

J is TRBJ2-7 and V is TRBV7-6, with 8 bases matching TRBD1. The CDR3 covers 16 residues. Germline CDR1 and CDR2: SGHVS and FNYEAQ. V shed 5 bases and J 8 bases; nucleotides not matched to a gene: 17. The CDR3 sequence: CASSPRVGVAGGKQYF. The CDR3 nucleotides read TGTGCCAGCAGCCCCCGGGTTGGGGTGGCAGGGGGCAAGCAGTACTTC.

With regard to this clone: At one of its ends the junction is not consistent with the germline gene, which may arise from a read error. V is TRBV7-2 and J is TRBJ1-2; D is unclear. This CDR3 is 13 amino acids long. Germline values: CDR1 SGHTA, CDR2 FQGNSA. The DNA of the CDR3 is TGTGCCAGCAGCTTAACCGCCAACTATGGCTATACCTTC. The encoded protein is CASSLTANYGYTF.

V usage is TRBV20-1 and J usage is TRBJ2-1; D is possibly TRBD2 (5 bases). The CDR3 extends over 14 amino acids. V shed 3 bases and J shed 4 bases, with 13 bases lying between them. Per the germline V gene, CDR1 is DFQATT and CDR2 is SNEGSKA (reference sequence). The CDR3: CSASNPRGYNEQFF. For the CDR3, the DNA is TGCAGTGCTAGTAACCCTCGGGGATACAATGAGCAGTTCTTC.

This clone came up once. The chain employs TRBV4-1 and TRBJ1-5; possibly TRBD1 for D (6 bases). The V end lost 0 bases, the J end lost 2 bases, and 11 bases lay between the germline ends. Germline lookup yields CDR1 MGHRA and CDR2 YSYEKL. CDR3 length equals 16 residues. CDR3 sequence: CASSQDMAGGNQPQHF. In nucleotides, the CDR3 is TGCGCCAGCAGCCAAGATATGGCAGGGGGCAATCAGCCCCAGCATTTT.

This clone was picked up one time. CDR3 bases: TGTGCCAGTACTCGGGACAGGGATAATTCACCCCTCCACTTT. Translated: CASTRDRDNSPLHF. The V gene is TRBV19, the J gene TRBJ1-6; the match to TRBD1 covers 9 bases. V dropped 7 bases and J dropped 5; count of bases not matched to a gene: 3. The CDR3 extends over 14 amino acids. The germline CDR1 and CDR2 sequences are LNHDA and SQIVND (reference sequence).

The chain uses TRBV5-4 and TRBJ2-3; D might be TRBD1 (6 bases). Germline CDR1 SGHNT, CDR2 YYREEE (reference sequence). This CDR3 spans 16 amino acids. V lost 4 bases and J 2 bases, leaving 17 bases between the germline ends. The CDR3 sequence is CASSARTEVSTDTQYF. CDR3 nucleotides: TGTGCCAGCAGCGCTAGGACAGAGGTCTCCACAGATACGCAGTATTTT.

The gene calls are TRBV14 and TRBJ1-2, with D hard to call. This CDR3 spans 11 amino acids. The V and J ends lost 8 bases and 3 bases respectively, with 7 bases between them. Germline assignment: CDR1 SGHDN and CDR2 FVKESK. CDR3 sequence: CASPFYYGYTF. As DNA, the CDR3 is TGTGCCAGCCCTTTTTACTATGGCTACACCTTC.

The chain combines TRBV27 with TRBJ1-6; possibly TRBD1 for D (6 bases). The germline V gene has CDR1 MNHEY and CDR2 SMNVEV (reference sequence). The CDR3 length is 15 residues. V was pared by 2 bases and J by 1 base, with 6 bases between. CDR3 sequence (DNA): TGTGCCAGCAGTTTAAGGGGGTCCTATAATTCACCCCTCCACTTT. This gives the protein CASSLRGSYNSPLHF.

The rearrangement joins TRBV21-1 to TRBJ1-1; TRBD1, the table's D call, lacks a check against the DNA. TRBV21-1 is described as a pseudogene. The CDR3 sequence is 20 residues long. The CDR3 DNA is TGTGCCAGCAGCGCCCCCCAAGGGGACACGGACTGTGTAGAGAACACTGAAGCTTTCTTT. Its protein product is CASSAPQGDTDCVENTEAFF.

This sequence joins TRBV3-1 (or the pseudogene TRBV3-2) and TRBJ2-7, with TRBD2 identical over 14 bases. Germline lookup yields CDR1 LGHDT and CDR2 YNNKEL (reference sequence). The V segment lost 3 bases and the J segment 4 bases; nucleotides outside the gene matches: 5. The CDR3 consists of 16 residues. The CDR3 nucleotides read TGTGCCAGCAGCCAGCGGACTAGCGGGAGGTCATACGAGCAGTACTTC. Amino acid sequence: CASSQRTSGRSYEQYF.

The V call is TRBV5-1, the J call TRBJ1-2; a possible D gene is TRBD1 (5 bases). From germline, CDR1 is SGHRS and CDR2 YFSETQ. With 4 bases removed from V and 7 bases from J, the gap between germline ends came to 11 bases. The CDR3 totals 12 residues. In DNA, the CDR3 is TGCGCCAGCAGCGTCGCAGGGATTGGCTACACCTTC. Its translation is CASSVAGIGYTF.

This clone showed up just once. The J gene is TRBJ2-7, the V gene TRBV7-6; tentatively, D is TRBD1 (5 bases). The germline V gene encodes CDR1 SGHVS and CDR2 FNYEAQ. This CDR3 contains 18 residues. V was pared by 0 bases and J by 5 bases, with 23 bases between. The CDR3 sequence is CASSLATPDGAIGHEQYF. CDR3 DNA: TGTGCCAGCAGCTTAGCGACGCCCGATGGGGCGATCGGCCACGAGCAGTACTTC.

This clone was picked up one time. The chain has TRBV6-5 and TRBJ2-7, with unresolved D. Trimming left V 4 bases short and J 2 bases short, with 12 bases between. Germline lookup yields CDR1 MNHEY and CDR2 SVGAGI. The CDR3 is made up of 14 amino acids. The CDR3, as DNA: TGTGCCAGCAGTTCCACGGGTCGGACCTACGAGCAGTACTTC. It is translated as CASSSTGRTYEQYF.

This chain connects TRBV5-4 to TRBJ1-1, with D hard to call. This CDR3 region has 13 residues. V lost 2 bases and J lost 5, with 10 bases in between. Germline V gives CDR1 SGHNT, CDR2 YYREEE (reference sequence). The DNA for the CDR3 is TGTGCCAGCAGCTTTGGCGGAGAGACTGAAGCTTTCTTT. Its translation is CASSFGGETEAFF. The full variable domain, with the rest looked up from reference TRBV5-4 and TRBJ1-1, is ETGVTQSPTHLIKTRGQQVTLRCSSQSGHNTVSWYQQALGQGPQFIFQYYREEENGRGNFPPRFSGLQFPNYSSELNVNALELDDSALYLCASSFGGETEAFFGQGTRLTVV.